The 16 T cell receptor beta chains listed next were all sequenced from one sample in a study of T cell responses to AZD1222 COVID-19 vaccine. Profiled with immunoSEQ multiplex PCR; TCRdb holds only in-frame clones, not every one. Of 75,000 to 90,000 clones in the sample, 89% were seen once. This specimen was peripheral blood, taken on day 0 of AZD1222 vaccination. These receptors were collected from an adult in good health.

The chain employs TRBV3-1 (or the pseudogene TRBV3-2) and TRBJ1-5; TRBD1 matches 8 bases. Germline CDR1 and CDR2: LGHDT and YNNKEL (reference sequence). The CDR3 extends over 15 amino acids. The J segment lost 9 bases and the V segment lost 3 bases, leaving 10 bases of the junction unmatched. The DNA for the CDR3 is TGTGCCAGCAGCCAGACCCCAGGGGGCGGCCTGCCCCAGCATTTT. This translates into CASSQTPGGGLPQHF.

The chain is built from TRBV25-1 and TRBJ1-1; 8 nucleotides agree with TRBD1. The CDR3 length is 15 residues. Per the germline V gene, CDR1 is MGHDK and CDR2 is SYGVNS. Losses at the gene ends were 6 bases for V and 1 base for J; bases not matched to a gene: 7. In DNA, the CDR3 is TGTGCCAGCAGCAGGGGGCCGGAGACGAACACTGAAGCTTTCTTT. Translated: CASSRGPETNTEAFF. The complete variable domain, with remaining parts taken from reference TRBV25-1 and TRBJ1-1, reads EADIYQTPRYLVIGTGKKITLECSQTMGHDKMYWYQQDPGMELHLIHYSYGVNSTEKGDLSSESTVSRIRTEHFPLTLESARPSHTSQYLCASSRGPETNTEAFFGQGTRLTVV.

This clone was observed once. This chain joins TRBV4-3 and TRBJ2-5; the D is unclear. V lost 3 bases and J lost 0, with 5 bases in between. This CDR3 comprises 13 residues. Germline values: CDR1 LGHNA, CDR2 YSLEER. The DNA for the CDR3 is TGCGCCAGCAGCCAGGGGTACCAAGAGACCCAGTACTTC. Translation: CASSQGYQETQYF.

This chain uses TRBV21-1 with TRBJ2-7; the DNA was not used to check the table's D call, TRBD1. TRBV21-1 is flagged as a pseudogene. CDR3 length: 15 residues. This CDR3 reads CASSHRDRGLYEQYF. In DNA, the CDR3 is TGTGCCAGCAGCCACCGGGACAGGGGGCTGTACGAGCAGTACTTC.

This sequence joins TRBV3-1 (or the pseudogene TRBV3-2) and TRBJ1-2, with 7 bases aligning to TRBD1. The CDR3 loop spans 15 amino acids. V shed 0 bases, J shed 4 bases, and the junction held 5 bases outside the gene matches. The V gene's germline CDR1 is LGHDT and CDR2 YNNKEL (reference sequence). The CDR3 DNA reads as TGTGCCAGCAGCCAAGATCCTGGGGACAGCTATGGCTACACCTTC. Its translation: CASSQDPGDSYGYTF.

DNA of the CDR3: TGTGCCAGTGGGGGCACTGAAGCTTTCTTT. Its translation is CASGGTEAFF. The gene calls are TRBV6-5 and TRBJ1-1, with D tentatively TRBD1 (5 bases). Germline V gene sequence: CDR1 MNHEY, CDR2 SVGAGI. Trimming stripped 9 bases from V and 4 bases from J, with 6 bases between. This CDR3 contains 10 residues.

The V gene is TRBV5-1, the J gene TRBJ2-3; 9 bases are shared with TRBD2. Germline assignment: CDR1 SGHRS and CDR2 YFSETQ. The trim removed 6 bases at V and 1 base at J, leaving 6 bases unmatched. This CDR3 comprises 15 residues. The CDR3 region is CASTQAGGRTDTQYF. CDR3 sequence (DNA): TGCGCCAGCACCCAAGCGGGGGGACGCACAGATACGCAGTATTTT.

This clone has just one count. The gene calls are TRBV19 and TRBJ1-2; 7 bases match TRBD1. Germline V gene lookup returns CDR1 LNHDA and CDR2 SQIVND (reference sequence). This CDR3 comprises 20 residues. Trimming removed 6 bases from V and 5 bases from J; junction bases left unmatched: 27. The CDR3 nucleotides read TGTGCCAGTAGCTTTCAAAGGCCGGATTATGCACGGGGACAGAGATATGGCTACACCTTC. As protein: CASSFQRPDYARGQRYGYTF. Full variable domain (outside the CDR3, taken from reference TRBV19 and TRBJ1-2): DGGITQSPKYLFRKEGQNVTLSCEQNLNHDAMYWYRQDPGQGLRLIYYSQIVNDFQKGDIAEGYSVSREKKESFPLTVTSAQKNPTAFYLCASSFQRPDYARGQRYGYTFGSGTRLTVV.

This clone has just one count. The V call is TRBV6-5, the J call TRBJ2-5, with D possibly being TRBD2 (6 bases). This CDR3 has 13 amino acids. Trimming pared 7 bases from V and 4 bases from J, leaving 13 bases between. Germline V lookup: CDR1 MNHEY, CDR2 SVGAGI. The CDR3 coding sequence is TGTGCCAGCACGGGACTTGGGGGAGAGACCCAGTACTTC. It is translated as CASTGLGGETQYF.

This clone has just one count. The gene calls are TRBV7-8 and TRBJ2-2; D assignment may be TRBD1 or TRBD2 (6 bases each). Trimming stripped 3 bases from V and 0 bases from J, with 8 bases between. Germline CDR1 and CDR2: SGHVS and FQNEAQ. The CDR3 consists of 15 residues. The CDR3 loop is CASSLRGANTGELFF. As DNA, the CDR3 is TGTGCCAGCAGCTTGAGGGGGGCGAACACCGGGGAGCTGTTTTTT. The variable domain in full, with the rest retrieved from reference TRBV7-8 and TRBJ2-2, is GAGVSQSPRYKVAKRGQDVALRCDPISGHVSLFWYQQALGQGPEFLTYFQNEAQLDKSGLPSDRFFAERPEGSVSTLKIQRTQQEDSAVYLCASSLRGANTGELFFGEGSRLTVL.

The chain has TRBV9 and TRBJ1-4, with D hard to call. Trimming cost V 0 bases and J 8 bases, with 8 bases left between them. Looked up from germline, CDR1 is SGDLS and CDR2 is YYNGEE. This CDR3 is built from 13 residues. The CDR3 DNA reads TGTGCCAGCAGCGTAGCTGCGGACGAAAAACTGTTTTTT. Translation gives CASSVAADEKLFF.

CDR3 residues: CTSSQDLGGETQYF. In DNA, the CDR3 is TGCACCAGCAGCCAAGATCTAGGGGGAGAGACCCAGTACTTC. J is TRBJ2-5 and V is TRBV1; TRBD1, the D gene given by the table, was not confirmed from the DNA. TRBV1 is an annotated pseudogene. The CDR3 runs 14 residues.

The rearrangement joins TRBV12-3 or TRBV12-4 to TRBJ1-2; D ambiguous. Trimming took 1 base from V and 8 from J, leaving 11 bases between them. This CDR3 region has 13 residues. The CDR3 loop is CASSLDGGRGYTF. The DNA of the CDR3 is TGTGCCAGCAGTTTAGACGGAGGCCGCGGCTACACCTTC.

This clone has just a few counts. This chain joins TRBV7-2 and TRBJ2-7; 10 bases align to TRBD1. The CDR3 consists of 16 residues. CDR1 and CDR2 from the germline V gene are SGHTA and FQGNSA. V gave up 5 bases and J gave up 5 bases; unmatched junction bases: 12. In nucleotides, the CDR3 is TGTGCCAGCAGCCCTAAGGCCCCCGGGACAGGGGACGAGCAGTACTTC. Its translation: CASSPKAPGTGDEQYF.

The rearrangement joins TRBV30 to TRBJ2-7; D is undetermined. The CDR3 has 11 residues. V was cut by 5 bases and J by 1 base, with 6 bases left in between. Germline CDR1 is GTSNPN and CDR2 is SVGIG (reference sequence). This CDR3 reads CAWGGSYEQYF. Here the CDR3 DNA reads TGTGCCTGGGGCGGATCCTACGAGCAGTACTTC.

This chain links TRBV19 with TRBJ1-6, with 7 nucleotides matching TRBD1. Trimming cost V 2 bases and J 6 bases; bases outside gene matches: 4. The CDR3 totals 15 residues. Germline V gene data show CDR1 as LNHDA and CDR2 as SQIVND (reference sequence). The CDR3 spells CASSIMTGPNSPLHF. CDR3 nucleotide sequence: TGTGCCAGTAGTATAATGACAGGGCCTAATTCACCCCTCCACTTT.